These 30 T cell receptor beta chains came from one sample sequenced in a study of spatial heterogeneity in lung cancer. TCRdb analysed the 5' RACE reads with MiXCR anew, one entry per CDR3 protein. The sample has 950 to 1,200 distinct CDR3 sequences, around 6% seen once. Time point in this sample: sample taken at primary tumor resection. Unsorted tumor, nontumor lung tissue or cryopreserved PBMC supplied the whole RNA. The input for sequencing was normal lung tissue next to the tumor, taken at surgery. These receptor sequences come from a male donor with early-stage non-small cell lung cancer.

This clonotype qualifies as medium-sized. The chain is built from TRBV7-2 and TRBJ2-7; D unclear. V dropped 1 base and J dropped 0 bases, with 7 bases sitting between them. This CDR3 region has 14 residues. Germline V CDR1 and CDR2: SGHTA, FQGNSA. The CDR3 protein is CASSLDTRSYEQYF. CDR3 coding DNA: TGTGCCAGCAGCTTAGATACCCGCTCCTACGAGCAGTACTTC.

By share, this clonotype ranks as medium-sized. The V gene is TRBV27, the J gene TRBJ1-5, with D unresolved. The CDR3 extends over 13 amino acids. Trimming removed 2 bases from V and 9 bases from J, with 11 bases in between. Germline V lookup: CDR1 MNHEY, CDR2 SMNVEV (reference sequence). The CDR3 coding sequence is TGTGCCAGCAGTTTAGGACCTTCTTCGCCCCAGCATTTT. This translates into CASSLGPSSPQHF.

This clonotype is labeled large. This rearrangement joins TRBV19 to TRBJ2-1; TRBD2 aligns across 7 bases. CDR3 length: 14 amino acids. Germline CDR1 LNHDA, CDR2 SQIVND (reference sequence). After removal of 5 bases from V and 5 bases from J, the junction contained 6 bases not matched to a gene. The CDR3 region is CASSRGELDNEQFF. The CDR3 DNA reads TGTGCCAGTAGTCGGGGGGAATTAGACAATGAGCAGTTCTTC.

By sample fraction, this clonotype is medium-sized. The chain is built from TRBV19 and TRBJ1-2; D not certain. The length of the CDR3 is 15 residues. V was clipped by 1 base and J by 4 bases, with 13 bases between them. The germline V gene has CDR1 LNHDA and CDR2 SQIVND (reference sequence). CDR3 protein: CASSIGVRQPYGYTF. The CDR3 coding sequence is TGTGCCAGTAGTATAGGGGTGCGGCAGCCCTATGGCTACACCTTC.

This clonotype has at least ten counts. Sequence at one end of the junction differs from germline and may be a read error. The chain is built from TRBV12-5 and TRBJ2-7; TRBD2 might be the D (6 bases). CDR1 is LGHNT, CDR2 FRNRAP, per germline. This CDR3 spans 10 amino acids. CDR3 DNA: TGCGGGAGAGCTTCCTACGAGCAGTACTTC. This translates into CGRASYEQYF.

This clonotype is medium-sized (0.01 to 0.1%) in the sample. This rearrangement joins TRBV15 to TRBJ2-7; D tentatively reads TRBD1 or TRBD2 (7 bases each). Germline lookup yields CDR1 LNHNV and CDR2 YYDKDF (reference sequence). This CDR3 spans 15 amino acids. Trimming left V 0 bases short and J 5 bases short, with 14 bases between. The chain's CDR3 is CATSRDPQGGDEQYF. The DNA for the CDR3 is TGTGCCACCAGCAGAGACCCTCAGGGGGGGGACGAGCAGTACTTC.

This clonotype is classed as large. V usage is TRBV28 and J usage is TRBJ2-7; 12 nucleotides agree with TRBD2. Germline V CDR1 and CDR2: MDHEN, SYDVKM. V shed 7 bases and J 11 bases; nucleotides not matched to a gene: 15. This CDR3 has 15 amino acids. The CDR3 nucleotides read TGTGCCAGCACCTCCTCGGTTCTAGCGGGGGGGATTGAGTACTTC. Its protein is CASTSSVLAGGIEYF. Together with reference TRBV28 and TRBJ2-7, the CDR3 gives the full variable domain: DVKVTQSSRYLVKRTGEKVFLECVQDMDHENMFWYRQDPGLGLRLIYFSYDVKMKEKGDIPEGYSVSREKKERFSLILESASTNQTSMYLCASTSSVLAGGIEYFGPGTRLTVT.

This clonotype has more than one count but fewer than ten. The chain joins TRBV11-2 to TRBJ2-5; TRBD2 is a possible D gene (6 bases). Germline V lookup: CDR1 SGHAT, CDR2 FQNNGV. This CDR3 spans 14 amino acids. V was shortened by 5 bases and J by 4 bases, with 14 bases between the two germline ends. The CDR3 is CASSTAGRVETQYF. The CDR3 DNA follows: TGTGCCAGCAGCACTGCCGGGAGAGTAGAGACCCAGTACTTC.

By sample share, this clonotype is large (0.1 to 1%). This rearrangement joins TRBV29-1 to TRBJ1-2; 7 positions agree with TRBD1. CDR3 length equals 12 residues. Trimming took 7 bases from V and 6 from J; bases not matched to a gene: 8. The germline CDR1 and CDR2 sequences are SQVTM and ANQGSEA. The CDR3 region is CSAGGGADGYTF. In DNA form, the CDR3 reads TGCAGCGCAGGAGGGGGCGCGGATGGCTACACCTTC.

The V gene is TRBV4-2, the J gene TRBJ1-3; 8 nucleotides agree with TRBD1. V lost 0 bases, J lost 2 bases, and 6 bases stayed unmatched. Germline values: CDR1 LGHNA, CDR2 YNFKEQ. The CDR3 is 17 amino acids. The CDR3 sequence is CASSQEPQGGTGNTIYF. For the CDR3, the DNA is TGTGCCAGCAGCCAAGAGCCACAGGGGGGAACTGGAAACACCATATATTTT.

This clonotype is large (0.1 to 1%) in the sample. V gene TRBV9 combines with J gene TRBJ2-3, with D perhaps given as TRBD1 or TRBD2 (5 bases each). V lost 0 bases to trimming and J lost 2 bases, with 10 bases between them. CDR1 SGDLS and CDR2 YYNGEE come from the germline V gene. The CDR3 loop spans 15 amino acids. CDR3 in DNA: TGTGCCAGCAGCGTAGTGCCGGGGCTCACAGATACGCAGTATTTT. Its protein is CASSVVPGLTDTQYF.

This clonotype ranks as medium-sized (0.01 to 0.1%). This chain uses TRBV30 with TRBJ2-6; 9 nucleotides match TRBD1. The CDR3 has 18 amino acids. V trimming: 2 bases; J trimming: 0 bases; junction bases outside the gene matches: 8. The germline V gene has CDR1 GTSNPN and CDR2 SVGIG (reference sequence). The DNA of the CDR3 is TGTGCCTGGAGTTTGACTGGACAGGGGACCTCTGGGGCCAACGTCCTGACTTTC. This translates into CAWSLTGQGTSGANVLTF. Based on the CDR3 plus reference TRBV30 and TRBJ2-6, the full variable domain is SQTIHQWPATLVQPVGSPLSLECTVEGTSNPNLYWYRQAAGRGLQLLFYSVGIGQISSEVPQNLSASRPQDRQFILSSKKLLLSDSGFYLCAWSLTGQGTSGANVLTFGAGSRLTVL.

This chain links TRBV5-1 with TRBJ2-1, with D possibly matching TRBD1 (6 bases). V was shortened by 3 bases and J by 6 bases, with 10 bases between the two germline ends. The CDR3 totals 13 residues. Germline V lookup: CDR1 SGHRS, CDR2 YFSETQ. CDR3 nucleotide sequence: TGCGCCAGCAGCTGGACAGAGGCCAATGAGCAGTTCTTC. Its translation: CASSWTEANEQFF.

This clonotype is categorized as large. The chain combines TRBV5-1 with TRBJ2-1, with TRBD1 as a possible D gene (6 bases). Between the trimmed V and J ends, which lost 4 bases and 0 bases, there was a span of 11 bases. Germline V gene sequence: CDR1 SGHRS, CDR2 YFSETQ. The CDR3 consists of 15 residues. This chain's CDR3 is CASSPDSSSYNEQFF. The DNA for the CDR3 is TGCGCCAGCAGCCCGGACAGTAGCTCCTACAATGAGCAGTTCTTC.

This clonotype is labeled large. The chain employs TRBV2 and TRBJ2-1; 9 nucleotides match TRBD2. The CDR3 is 14 residues long. V trimming: 4 bases; J trimming: 13 bases; junction bases outside the gene matches: 11. From germline, CDR1 is SNHLY and CDR2 FYNNEI. In nucleotides, the CDR3 is TGTGCCAGCAGTGTGGGGCGGGAGGGCCCTGGTCAGTTCTTC. As protein: CASSVGREGPGQFF.

Sample share makes this clonotype medium-sized. This chain links TRBV20-1 with TRBJ2-7, with D uncertain. There are 12 residues in the CDR3. Germline values: CDR1 DFQATT, CDR2 SNEGSKA (reference sequence). V shed 6 bases and J shed 10 bases, with 19 bases lying between them. The DNA of the CDR3 is TGCAGTGCAAAATCGAGCTCTGGGCTTCAGTACTTC. Translating it yields CSAKSSSGLQYF.

In its sample, this clonotype ranks as medium-sized. The rearrangement joins TRBV11-3 to TRBJ2-3, with 11 bases fitting TRBD2. After removal of 1 base from V and 0 bases from J, the junction contained 3 bases not matched to a gene. Per germline, CDR1 SGHNT and CDR2 YENEEA. The CDR3 length is 17 residues. Here the CDR3 reads CASSLASGGYSTDTQYF. The CDR3 DNA reads TGTGCCAGCAGCTTAGCTAGCGGGGGGTATAGCACAGATACGCAGTATTTT.

In its sample, this clonotype is medium-sized. The chain is built from TRBV30 and TRBJ2-1, with D possibly being TRBD1 (6 bases). This CDR3 is built from 12 residues. Germline V CDR1 and CDR2: GTSNPN, SVGIG (reference sequence). Trimming removed 5 bases at V and 7 bases at J, with 12 bases between. The CDR3 loop reads CAWSSDSNEQFF. The CDR3 nucleotides are TGTGCCTGGTCCTCGGACAGTAATGAGCAGTTCTTC.

By share, this clonotype ranks as large (0.1 to 1%). The chain combines TRBV28 with TRBJ2-4; 8 nucleotides line up with TRBD2. The V gene's germline CDR1 is MDHEN and CDR2 SYDVKM. V lost 3 bases and J lost 0; bases outside the gene matches: 16. CDR3 size: 20 residues. The CDR3, as DNA: TGTGCCAGCAGTTTTCTGAGCTCGAGCGGGGGCGCGGGAGCCAAAAACATTCAGTACTTC. It is translated as CASSFLSSSGGAGAKNIQYF. Looking up the rest from reference TRBV28 and TRBJ2-4 gives the full variable domain: DVKVTQSSRYLVKRTGEKVFLECVQDMDHENMFWYRQDPGLGLRLIYFSYDVKMKEKGDIPEGYSVSREKKERFSLILESASTNQTSMYLCASSFLSSSGGAGAKNIQYFGAGTRLSVL.

This clonotype has at least ten counts. The V call is TRBV6-1, the J call TRBJ2-3; 9 bases align to TRBD2. V lost 2 bases, J lost 2 bases, and 2 bases stayed unmatched. In germline, CDR1 is MNHNS, CDR2 SASEGT. This CDR3 has 15 residues. Here the CDR3 DNA reads TGTGCCAGCAGTGAACTAGCGGGGTCCACAGATACGCAGTATTTT. Translating it yields CASSELAGSTDTQYF.

By sample fraction, this clonotype is large (0.1 to 1%). This rearrangement joins TRBV20-1 to TRBJ2-1; the D is unclear. The V end was cut by 0 bases, the J end by 5 bases, with 14 bases between. The CDR3 is 15 amino acids. The germline V gene has CDR1 DFQATT and CDR2 SNEGSKA (reference sequence). CDR3 protein: CSARDRRLNNNEQFF. For the CDR3, the DNA is TGCAGTGCTAGAGATAGGAGACTGAACAACAATGAGCAGTTCTTC.

By frequency in the sample, this clonotype is large. V and J are TRBV20-1 and TRBJ2-1, with 12 bases matching TRBD2. In germline, CDR1 is DFQATT, CDR2 SNEGSKA (reference sequence). J gave up 2 bases and V 6 bases, and 14 bases lay outside the gene matches. The length of the CDR3 is 18 residues. CDR3 region: CSARALAGGPRTYNEQFF. CDR3 sequence (DNA): TGCAGTGCCCGCGCGCTAGCGGGAGGGCCAAGAACCTACAATGAGCAGTTCTTC.

This clonotype counts as large. V gene TRBV29-1 combines with J gene TRBJ2-7, with 7 bases that match TRBD1. Germline V lookup: CDR1 SQVTM, CDR2 ANQGSEA. This CDR3 is 13 amino acids long. The junction had 12 bases not matched to a gene; V was cut back by 6 bases and J by 7 bases. The CDR3 reads CSVRTPGTAEQYF. In DNA form, the CDR3 reads TGCAGCGTCCGGACCCCCGGGACAGCAGAGCAGTACTTC.

Relative to its sample, this clonotype is large (0.1 to 1%). The chain has TRBV9 and TRBJ2-3; no reliable D call. CDR1 is SGDLS, CDR2 YYNGEE, per germline. Trimming removed 4 bases at V and 0 bases at J, with 12 bases between. The CDR3 consists of 15 residues. The CDR3, as DNA: TGTGCCAGCAGCTCAACTGGCCGCAGCACAGATACGCAGTATTTT. This encodes CASSSTGRSTDTQYF.

By sample share, this clonotype is medium-sized (0.01 to 0.1%). V and J are TRBV19 and TRBJ2-3; 7 bases are a match to TRBD1. Germline assignment: CDR1 LNHDA and CDR2 SQIVND (reference sequence). The V and J ends lost 5 bases and 10 bases, in that order; junction bases with no gene match: 6. This CDR3 is built from 12 residues. The CDR3 bases are TGTGCCAGTAGTCTCGGGACAGAGGCGCAGTATTTT. Its translation: CASSLGTEAQYF. The whole variable domain, remainder taken from reference TRBV19 and TRBJ2-3, is DGGITQSPKYLFRKEGQNVTLSCEQNLNHDAMYWYRQDPGQGLRLIYYSQIVNDFQKGDIAEGYSVSREKKESFPLTVTSAQKNPTAFYLCASSLGTEAQYFGPGTRLTVL.

This clonotype is large. V is TRBV11-2 and J is TRBJ2-2, with TRBD1 identical over 8 bases. The CDR3 contains 17 residues. Trimming removed 5 bases from V and 0 bases from J; junction bases left unmatched: 8. CDR1 SGHAT and CDR2 FQNNGV come from the germline V gene. The CDR3 region is CASSRSSDRANTGELFF. CDR3 in DNA: TGTGCCAGCAGCCGATCCTCGGACAGGGCGAACACCGGGGAGCTGTTTTTT. The full variable domain, rest sourced from reference TRBV11-2 and TRBJ2-2, is EAGVAQSPRYKIIEKRQSVAFWCNPISGHATLYWYQQILGQGPKLLIQFQNNGVVDDSQLPKDRFSAERLKGVDSTLKIQPAKLEDSAVYLCASSRSSDRANTGELFFGEGSRLTVL.

This clonotype is categorized as large (0.1 to 1%). This chain uses TRBV14 with TRBJ2-1, with D tentatively TRBD1 or TRBD2 (6 bases each). The germline CDR1 and CDR2 sequences are SGHDN and FVKESK. The CDR3 covers 16 residues. The V end lost 0 bases, the J end lost 4 bases, and 13 bases lay between the germline ends. The CDR3 DNA reads as TGTGCCAGCAGCCAAGAGGGGGGCATACTTTACAATGAGCAGTTCTTC. This encodes CASSQEGGILYNEQFF. Complete variable domain (other parts from reference TRBV14 and TRBJ2-1): EAGVTQFPSHSVIEKGQTVTLRCDPISGHDNLYWYRRVMGKEIKFLLHFVKESKQDESGMPNNRFLAERTGGTYSTLKVQPAELEDSGVYFCASSQEGGILYNEQFFGPGTRLTVL.

This clonotype is medium-sized within its sample. The chain carries TRBV7-2 and TRBJ2-2; no definite D call. The V end was cut by 5 bases, the J end by 6 bases, with 10 bases between. The CDR3 length is 13 residues. Germline V gene sequence: CDR1 SGHTA, CDR2 FQGNSA. CDR3 amino acids: CASSPIRSGELFF. The CDR3 region has the DNA TGTGCCAGCAGCCCCATTCGTTCCGGGGAGCTGTTTTTT.

Relative to its sample, this clonotype is medium-sized. This chain links TRBV6-2 or TRBV6-3 with TRBJ2-4; TRBD2 is a possible D gene (5 bases). The CDR3 is made up of 14 amino acids. Germline assignment: CDR1 MNHEY and CDR2 SVGEGT. V was clipped by 5 bases and J by 7 bases, with 15 bases between them. The CDR3 loop is CASSRPATGNIQYF. The CDR3 coding sequence is TGTGCCAGCAGTCGACCGGCCACGGGGAACATTCAGTACTTC.

In its sample, this clonotype was seen many times. The chain carries TRBV20-1 and TRBJ2-1, with TRBD2 identical over 8 bases. The CDR3 is 15 amino acids. V gave up 5 bases and J gave up 9 bases; unmatched junction bases: 15. The germline gives CDR1 DFQATT, CDR2 SNEGSKA (reference sequence). CDR3 sequence: CSAPTAAGDASEQFF. In DNA, the CDR3 is TGCAGTGCTCCGACGGCAGCGGGAGATGCGAGTGAGCAGTTCTTC.